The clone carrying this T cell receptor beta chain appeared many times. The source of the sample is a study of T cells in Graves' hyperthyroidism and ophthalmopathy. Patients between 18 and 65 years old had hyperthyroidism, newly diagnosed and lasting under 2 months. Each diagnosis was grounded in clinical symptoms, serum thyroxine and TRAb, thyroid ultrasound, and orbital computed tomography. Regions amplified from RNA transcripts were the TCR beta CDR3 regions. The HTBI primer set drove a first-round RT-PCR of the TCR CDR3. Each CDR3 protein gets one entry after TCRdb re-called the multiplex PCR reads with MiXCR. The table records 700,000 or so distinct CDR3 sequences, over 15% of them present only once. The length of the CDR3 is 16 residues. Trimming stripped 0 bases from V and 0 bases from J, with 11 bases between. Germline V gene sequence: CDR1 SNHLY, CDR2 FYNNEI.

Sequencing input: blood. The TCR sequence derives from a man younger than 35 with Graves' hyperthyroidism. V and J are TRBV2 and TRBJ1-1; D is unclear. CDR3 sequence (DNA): TGTGCCAGCAGTGAAGCTAGGGCGCGCTTGAACACTGAAGCTTTCTTT. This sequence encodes CASSEARARLNTEAFF.